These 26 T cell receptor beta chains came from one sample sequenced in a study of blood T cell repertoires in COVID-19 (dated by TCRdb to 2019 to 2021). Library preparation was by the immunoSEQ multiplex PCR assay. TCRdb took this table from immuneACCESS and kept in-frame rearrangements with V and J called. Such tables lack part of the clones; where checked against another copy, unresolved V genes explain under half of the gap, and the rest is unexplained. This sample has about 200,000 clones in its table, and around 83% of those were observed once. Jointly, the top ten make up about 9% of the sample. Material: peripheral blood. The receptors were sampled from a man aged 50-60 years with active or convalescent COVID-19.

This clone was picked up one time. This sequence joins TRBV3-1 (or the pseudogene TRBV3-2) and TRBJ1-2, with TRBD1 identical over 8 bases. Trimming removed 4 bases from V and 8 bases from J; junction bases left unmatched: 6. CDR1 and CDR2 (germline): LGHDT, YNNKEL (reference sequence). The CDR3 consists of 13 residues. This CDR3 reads CASSPTGGRGYTF. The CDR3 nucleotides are TGTGCCAGCAGCCCAACAGGGGGACGCGGCTACACCTTC.

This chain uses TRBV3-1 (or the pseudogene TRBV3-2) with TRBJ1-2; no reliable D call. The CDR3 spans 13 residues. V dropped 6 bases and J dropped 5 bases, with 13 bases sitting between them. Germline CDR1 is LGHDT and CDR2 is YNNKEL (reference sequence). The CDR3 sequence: CASSLFRGYGYTF. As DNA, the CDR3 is TGTGCCAGCAGTTTGTTTCGAGGGTATGGCTACACCTTC.

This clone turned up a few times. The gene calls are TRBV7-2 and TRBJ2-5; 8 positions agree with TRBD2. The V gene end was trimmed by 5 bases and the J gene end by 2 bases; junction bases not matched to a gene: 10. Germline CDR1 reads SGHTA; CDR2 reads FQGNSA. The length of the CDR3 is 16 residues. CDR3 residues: CASSVGSLAGQETQYF. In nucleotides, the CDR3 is TGTGCCAGCAGCGTTGGGAGTTTAGCGGGACAAGAGACCCAGTACTTC.

The CDR3 bases are TGTGCCAGCAGTTTACTAAGCGGGTATACCTACGAGCAGTACTTC. This translates into CASSLLSGYTYEQYF. This chain links TRBV27 with TRBJ2-7; tentative D call: TRBD2 (6 bases). Trimming left V 2 bases short and J 2 bases short, with 13 bases between. The CDR3 sequence is 15 residues long. Germline CDR1 MNHEY, CDR2 SMNVEV (reference sequence).

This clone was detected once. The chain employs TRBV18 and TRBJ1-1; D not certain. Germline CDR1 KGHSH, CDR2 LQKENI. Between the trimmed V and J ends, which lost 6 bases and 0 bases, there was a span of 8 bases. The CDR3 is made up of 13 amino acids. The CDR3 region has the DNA TGTGCCAGCTCCCGTAGTGTGAACACTGAAGCTTTCTTT. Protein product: CASSRSVNTEAFF. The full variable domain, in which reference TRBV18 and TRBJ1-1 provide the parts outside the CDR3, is NAGVMQNPRHLVRRRGQEARLRCSPMKGHSHVYWYRQLPEEGLKFMVYLQKENIIDESGMPKERFSAEFPKEGPSILRIQQVVRGDSAAYFCASSRSVNTEAFFGQGTRLTVV.

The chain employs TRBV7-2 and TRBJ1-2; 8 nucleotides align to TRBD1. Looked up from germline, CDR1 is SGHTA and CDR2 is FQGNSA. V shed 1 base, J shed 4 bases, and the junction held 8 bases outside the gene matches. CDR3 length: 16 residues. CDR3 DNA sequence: TGTGCCAGCAGCTTAGACCCCCAGGGGGCCCTCTATGGCTACACCTTC. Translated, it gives CASSLDPQGALYGYTF.

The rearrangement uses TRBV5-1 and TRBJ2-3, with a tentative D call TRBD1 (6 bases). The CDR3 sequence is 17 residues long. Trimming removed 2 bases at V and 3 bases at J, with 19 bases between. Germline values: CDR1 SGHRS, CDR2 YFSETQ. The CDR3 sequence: CASSFSRDGRGTDTQYF. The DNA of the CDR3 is TGCGCCAGCAGCTTCAGCAGGGATGGCAGGGGAACAGATACGCAGTATTTT. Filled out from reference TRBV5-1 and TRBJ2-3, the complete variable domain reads KAGVTQTPRYLIKTRGQQVTLSCSPISGHRSVSWYQQTPGQGLQFLFEYFSETQRNKGNFPGRFSGRQFSNSRSEMNVSTLELGDSALYLCASSFSRDGRGTDTQYFGPGTRLTVL.

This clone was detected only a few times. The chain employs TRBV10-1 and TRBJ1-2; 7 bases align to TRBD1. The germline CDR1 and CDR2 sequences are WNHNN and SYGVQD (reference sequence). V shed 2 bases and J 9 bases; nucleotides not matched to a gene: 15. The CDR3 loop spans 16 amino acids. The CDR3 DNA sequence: TGCGCCAGCAGTGAGACCCACAGGGGACCGTTAGAGTGCTACACCTTC. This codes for CASSETHRGPLECYTF.

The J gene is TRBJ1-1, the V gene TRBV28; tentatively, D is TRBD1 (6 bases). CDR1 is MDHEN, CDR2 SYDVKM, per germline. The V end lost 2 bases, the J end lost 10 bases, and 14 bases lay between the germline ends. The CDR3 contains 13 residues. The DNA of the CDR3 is TGTGCCAGCAGTTTACCAAACAGGGTGGCAGCTTTCTTT. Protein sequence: CASSLPNRVAAFF. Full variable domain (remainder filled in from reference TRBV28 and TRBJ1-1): DVKVTQSSRYLVKRTGEKVFLECVQDMDHENMFWYRQDPGLGLRLIYFSYDVKMKEKGDIPEGYSVSREKKERFSLILESASTNQTSMYLCASSLPNRVAAFFGQGTRLTVV.

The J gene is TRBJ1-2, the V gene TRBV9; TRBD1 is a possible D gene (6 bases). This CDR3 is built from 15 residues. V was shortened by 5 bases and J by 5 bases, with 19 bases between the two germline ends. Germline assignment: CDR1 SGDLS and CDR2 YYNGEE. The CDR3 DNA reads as TGTGCCAGCAGGGATAGTCTTCAGGGGAAGTATGGCTACACCTTC. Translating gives CASRDSLQGKYGYTF.

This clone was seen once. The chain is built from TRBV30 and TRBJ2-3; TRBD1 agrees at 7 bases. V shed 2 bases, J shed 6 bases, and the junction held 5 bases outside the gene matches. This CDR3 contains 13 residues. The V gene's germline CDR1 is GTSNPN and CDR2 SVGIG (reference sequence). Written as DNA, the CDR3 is TGTGCCTGGAGTAGAGGGGGCGCGGATACGCAGTATTTT. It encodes CAWSRGGADTQYF.

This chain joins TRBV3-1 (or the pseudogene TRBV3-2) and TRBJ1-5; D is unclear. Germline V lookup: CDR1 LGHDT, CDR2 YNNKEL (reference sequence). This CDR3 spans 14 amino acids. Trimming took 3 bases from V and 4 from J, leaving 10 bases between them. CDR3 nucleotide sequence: TGTGCCAGCAGCCAGCGGGTTGTTAATCAGCCCCAGCATTTT. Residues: CASSQRVVNQPQHF.

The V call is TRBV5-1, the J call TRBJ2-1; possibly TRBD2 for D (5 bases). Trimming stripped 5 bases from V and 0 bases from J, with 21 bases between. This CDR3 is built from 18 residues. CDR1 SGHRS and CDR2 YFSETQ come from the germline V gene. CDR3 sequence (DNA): TGCGCCAGCAGTAGCGCCTCGTCCTTCTCCTTCTCCTACAATGAGCAGTTCTTC. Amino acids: CASSSASSFSFSYNEQFF.

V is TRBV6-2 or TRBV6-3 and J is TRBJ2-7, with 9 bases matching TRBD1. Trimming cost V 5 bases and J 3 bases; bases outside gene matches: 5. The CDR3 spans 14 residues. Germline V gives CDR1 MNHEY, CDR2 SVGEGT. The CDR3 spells CASSLDRGGYEQYF. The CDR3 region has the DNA TGTGCCAGCAGTCTCGACAGGGGGGGCTACGAGCAGTACTTC.

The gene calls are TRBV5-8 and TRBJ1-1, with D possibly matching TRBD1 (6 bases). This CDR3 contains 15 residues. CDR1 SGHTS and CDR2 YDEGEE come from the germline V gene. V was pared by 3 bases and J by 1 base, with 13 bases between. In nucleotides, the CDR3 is TGTGCCAGCAGCTCGACAGGTCGAAAGAACACTGAAGCTTTCTTT. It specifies CASSSTGRKNTEAFF.

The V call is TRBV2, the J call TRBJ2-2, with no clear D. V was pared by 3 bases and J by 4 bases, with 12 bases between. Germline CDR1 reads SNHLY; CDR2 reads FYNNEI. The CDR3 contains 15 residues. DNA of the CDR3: TGTGCCAGCAGTGAGCGTCGGAGTGGCACCGGGGAGCTGTTTTTT. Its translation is CASSERRSGTGELFF.

The CDR3 here is CASSPGTGHTGELFF. CDR3 in DNA: TGTGCCAGCTCACCAGGGACAGGGCACACCGGGGAGCTGTTTTTT. The rearrangement joins TRBV18 to TRBJ2-2; 9 bases match TRBD1. Germline lookup yields CDR1 KGHSH and CDR2 LQKENI. The V segment lost 2 bases and the J segment 3 bases; nucleotides outside the gene matches: 1. The CDR3 contains 15 residues.

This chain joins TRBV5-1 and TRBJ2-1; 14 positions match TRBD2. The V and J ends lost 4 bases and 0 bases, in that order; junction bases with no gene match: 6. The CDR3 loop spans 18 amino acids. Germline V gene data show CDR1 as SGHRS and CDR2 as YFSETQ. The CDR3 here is CASSPRTSGRLSYNEQFF. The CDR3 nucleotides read TGCGCCAGCAGCCCAAGGACTAGCGGGAGGCTCTCCTACAATGAGCAGTTCTTC.

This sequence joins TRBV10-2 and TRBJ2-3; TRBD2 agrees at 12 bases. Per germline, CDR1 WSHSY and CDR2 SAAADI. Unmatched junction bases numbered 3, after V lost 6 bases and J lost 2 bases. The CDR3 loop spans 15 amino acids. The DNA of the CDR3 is TGCGCCAGCAGAGGACTAGCGGGAAACACAGATACGCAGTATTTT. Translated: CASRGLAGNTDTQYF.

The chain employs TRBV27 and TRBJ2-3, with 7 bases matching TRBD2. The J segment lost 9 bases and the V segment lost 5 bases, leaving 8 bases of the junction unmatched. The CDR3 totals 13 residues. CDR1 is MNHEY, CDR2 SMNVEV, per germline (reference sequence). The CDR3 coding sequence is TGTGCCAGCAGTGCGTCGGGACTATCAACGCAGTATTTT. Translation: CASSASGLSTQYF.

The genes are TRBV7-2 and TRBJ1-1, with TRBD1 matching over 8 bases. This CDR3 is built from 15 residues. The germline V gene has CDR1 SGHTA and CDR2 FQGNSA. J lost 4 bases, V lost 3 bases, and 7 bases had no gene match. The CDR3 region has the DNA TGTGCCAGCAGCTTCTGGGCAGGGGGCCCCACTGAAGCTTTCTTT. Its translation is CASSFWAGGPTEAFF.

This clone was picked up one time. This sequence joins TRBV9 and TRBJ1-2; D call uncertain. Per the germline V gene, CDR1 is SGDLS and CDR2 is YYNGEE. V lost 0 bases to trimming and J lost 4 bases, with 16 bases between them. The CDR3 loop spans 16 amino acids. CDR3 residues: CASSVGIDLGLYGYTF. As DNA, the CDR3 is TGTGCCAGCAGCGTAGGGATTGATCTCGGACTCTATGGCTACACCTTC.

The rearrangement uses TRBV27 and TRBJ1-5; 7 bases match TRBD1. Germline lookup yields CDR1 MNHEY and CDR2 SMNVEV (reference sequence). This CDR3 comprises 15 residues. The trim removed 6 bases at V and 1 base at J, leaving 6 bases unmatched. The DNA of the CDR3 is TGTGCCAGCAGAATGGGACAGATCAGCAATCAGCCCCAGCATTTT. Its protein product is CASRMGQISNQPQHF.

The CDR3 DNA follows: TGTGCCAGCAGTTACTCGAGGAGTCAGCCCCAGCATTTT. The encoded protein is CASSYSRSQPQHF. The chain joins TRBV6-5 to TRBJ1-5; D gene unclear. The V gene lost 0 bases and the J gene lost 6 bases, with 6 bases spanning the gap. The CDR3 is made up of 13 amino acids. Germline V CDR1 and CDR2: MNHEY, SVGAGI.

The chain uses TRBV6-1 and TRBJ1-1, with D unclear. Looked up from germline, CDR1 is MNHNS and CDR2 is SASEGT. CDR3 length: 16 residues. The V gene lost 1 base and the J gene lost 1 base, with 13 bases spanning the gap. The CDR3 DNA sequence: TGTGCCAGCAGTGAAGGAGGGAGCGACCCGAACACTGAAGCTTTCTTT. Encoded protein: CASSEGGSDPNTEAFF.

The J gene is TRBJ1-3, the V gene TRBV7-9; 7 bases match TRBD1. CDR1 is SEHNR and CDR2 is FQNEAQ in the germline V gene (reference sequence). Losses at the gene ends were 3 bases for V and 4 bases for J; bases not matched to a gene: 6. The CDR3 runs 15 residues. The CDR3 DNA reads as TGTGCCAGCAGCTTCGCAGGGGGTGAAGGAAACACCATATATTTT. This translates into CASSFAGGEGNTIYF.